A selection of T cell receptor beta chains follows, all from one sample in a study of response to subunit inactivated influenza vaccine. TCRdb itself ran the RT-PCR reads through MiXCR, one entry per CDR3 protein. The sample has about 190,000 distinct CDR3 sequences, under 15% seen once; the top ten hold approximately 30%. The material sequenced was CD8+ T cells sorted from PBMCs, taken less than 6 days after vaccination. These receptors were collected from a middle-aged man who received an inactivated influenza vaccine. Each CDR3 is given with its conserved first and last residue. The D gene is left open where the match is weak. Only some rows state a clone size, as once, few, many or a class for expanded clones.

.,.,TRBV4-3,TRBJ2-7,CASSQDPGLSSYEQYF,TGCGCCAGCAGCCAAGACCCGGGACTCTCCTCCTACGAGCAGTACTTC
few,.,TRBV7-9,TRBJ2-6,CASRLGANVLTF,TGTGCCAGCCGACTGGGGGCCAACGTCCTGACTTTC
.,.,TRBV15,TRBJ1-5,CATSRDAGYGSNQPQHF,TGTGCCACCAGCAGAGATGCGGGGTATGGTAGCAATCAGCCCCAGCATTTT
.,TRBD2,TRBV7-2,TRBJ2-4,CASSLRLAGMGKNIQYF,TGTGCCAGCAGCTTAAGACTAGCGGGGATGGGCAAAAACATTCAGTACTTC
.,.,TRBV12-3/TRBV12-4,TRBJ2-7,CASSPKRQFEQYF,TGTGCCAGCAGTCCGAAACGCCAATTCGAGCAGTACTTC
.,.,TRBV20-1,TRBJ2-1,CSARGTFVSHEQFF,TGCAGTGCTAGGGGGACTTTCGTATCCCATGAGCAGTTCTTC
.,.,TRBV24-1,TRBJ2-1,CATREQFF,TGTGCCACCAGAGAGCAGTTCTTC
.,TRBD1,TRBV7-9,TRBJ2-5,CASAGTGGLETQYF,TGTGCCAGCGCCGGGACAGGGGGTTTAGAGACCCAGTACTTC
.,.,TRBV27,TRBJ2-1,CASSLSLYTTSEQFF,TGTGCCAGCAGTTTATCCCTTTACACAACCAGTGAGCAGTTCTTC
many,.,TRBV7-9,TRBJ1-2,CASSLVAGNYGYTF,TGTGCCAGCAGCTTAGTGGCGGGTAACTATGGCTACACCTTC
.,TRBD1,TRBV28,TRBJ2-1,CASRRTGASYNEQFF,TGTGCCAGCAGACGGACAGGGGCATCCTACAATGAGCAGTTCTTC
.,TRBD1,TRBV27,TRBJ1-2,CASRLWTGVGYGYTF,TGTGCCAGCAGACTTTGGACAGGGGTTGGCTATGGCTACACCTTC
.,TRBD2,TRBV28,TRBJ2-1,CASMLIGGGINNEQFF,TGTGCCAGCATGCTTATAGGCGGGGGGATAAACAATGAGCAGTTCTTC
.,.,TRBV7-9,TRBJ2-7,CASNLRTDYEQYF,TGTGCCAGCAACCTTCGAACAGATTACGAGCAGTACTTC
.,TRBD1,TRBV5-1,TRBJ2-7,CASSPWGQGTYEQYF,TGCGCCAGCAGCCCCTGGGGACAGGGAACCTACGAGCAGTACTTC